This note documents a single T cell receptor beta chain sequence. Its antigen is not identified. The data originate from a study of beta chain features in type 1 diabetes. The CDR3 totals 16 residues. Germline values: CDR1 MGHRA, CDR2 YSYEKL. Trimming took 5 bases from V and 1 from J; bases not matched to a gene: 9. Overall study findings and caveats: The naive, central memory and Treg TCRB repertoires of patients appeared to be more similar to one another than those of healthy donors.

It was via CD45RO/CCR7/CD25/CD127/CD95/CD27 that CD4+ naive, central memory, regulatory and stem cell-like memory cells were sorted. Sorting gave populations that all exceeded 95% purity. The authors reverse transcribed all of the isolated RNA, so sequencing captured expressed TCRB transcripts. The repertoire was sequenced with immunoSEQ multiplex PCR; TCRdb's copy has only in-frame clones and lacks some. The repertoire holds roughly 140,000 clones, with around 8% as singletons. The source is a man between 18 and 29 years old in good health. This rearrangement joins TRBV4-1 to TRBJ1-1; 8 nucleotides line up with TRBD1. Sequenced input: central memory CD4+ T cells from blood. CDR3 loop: CASSYDRGGGNTEAFF. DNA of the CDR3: TGCGCCAGCAGCTACGACAGGGGCGGGGGGAACACTGAAGCTTTCTTT.